These 11 T cell receptor beta chains came from one sample sequenced in a study of shared clonotypes between healthy human individuals. Repertoires were generated with immunoSEQ multiplex PCR, while TCRdb's copy carries only in-frame clones and drops some. Counted here are about 1,900,000 clones, about 95% occurring once; the ten biggest clones make up more than 0.9%. Terminally differentiated effector memory CD45RA+ cells were excluded from the naive CD8 cells, which were CD45RO-negative and positively selected for CCR7. Sequenced input: naive CD8+ T cells sorted from blood. Every receptor here comes from a man between 18 and 35 years old in good health.

The chain joins TRBV5-1 to TRBJ2-2; unclear D gene. Germline-derived CDR1 and CDR2 are SGHRS and YFSETQ. This CDR3 spans 15 amino acids. The germline V and J ends were trimmed by 0 bases and 1 base, with 7 bases remaining between them. The DNA of the CDR3 is TGCGCCAGCAGCTTGGAAGTACGGAACACCGGGGAGCTGTTTTTT. Its protein is CASSLEVRNTGELFF.

The table lists this clone with many counts. The chain joins TRBV16 to TRBJ2-5; D gene uncertain. CDR3 length: 13 residues. The germline V gene encodes CDR1 KGHSY and CDR2 FQNENV. Trimming took 2 bases from V and 4 from J, leaving 8 bases between them. CDR3 nucleotide sequence: TGTGCCAGCAGCCAAGAGTGGGTAGAGACCCAGTACTTC. This gives the protein CASSQEWVETQYF.

V usage is TRBV5-1 and J usage is TRBJ1-2; D is undetermined. The CDR3 totals 12 residues. Looked up from germline, CDR1 is SGHRS and CDR2 is YFSETQ. V was trimmed by 4 bases and J by 5 bases, leaving 9 bases between them. The CDR3 spells CASSHDMYGYTF. The DNA of the CDR3 is TGCGCCAGCAGCCACGATATGTATGGCTACACCTTC. Supplemented by reference TRBV5-1 and TRBJ1-2, the full variable domain reads KAGVTQTPRYLIKTRGQQVTLSCSPISGHRSVSWYQQTPGQGLQFLFEYFSETQRNKGNFPGRFSGRQFSNSRSEMNVSTLELGDSALYLCASSHDMYGYTFGSGTRLTVV.

The chain couples TRBV18 to TRBJ2-7; D is ambiguous. Germline CDR1 and CDR2: KGHSH and LQKENI. With 2 bases removed from V and 6 bases from J, the gap between germline ends came to 14 bases. This CDR3 has 14 residues. CDR3 region: CASSPTGGLVEQYF. CDR3 nucleotide sequence: TGTGCCAGCTCACCAACCGGTGGGTTAGTCGAGCAGTACTTC.

In the case of this clone: Other DNA sequences in the sample encode the same CDR3. This sequence joins TRBV27 and TRBJ2-7, with D unclear. Between the trimmed V and J ends, which lost 4 bases and 0 bases, there was a span of 4 bases. The CDR3 sequence is 12 residues long. CDR1 is MNHEY and CDR2 is SMNVEV in the germline V gene (reference sequence). The CDR3 coding sequence is TGTGCCAGCAGTTCCTCCTCCTACGAGCAGTACTTC. Protein: CASSSSSYEQYF.

The V gene is TRBV7-9, the J gene TRBJ2-5, with D hard to call. Between the trimmed V and J ends, which lost 2 bases and 0 bases, there was a span of 19 bases. Germline-derived CDR1 and CDR2 are SEHNR and FQNEAQ (reference sequence). This CDR3 is 18 amino acids long. DNA of the CDR3: TGTGCCAGCAGCTTAACGATTCAGGAGACGGCGGACCAAGAGACCCAGTACTTC. This translates into CASSLTIQETADQETQYF.

The V gene is TRBV11-2, the J gene TRBJ1-1, with D possibly TRBD1 on 6 matching bases. V was trimmed by 4 bases and J by 1 base, leaving 16 bases between them. The V gene's germline CDR1 is SGHAT and CDR2 FQNNGV. The CDR3 loop spans 16 amino acids. CDR3 DNA sequence: TGTGCCAGCAGCTCCCCGGCCGTACAGGGGAACACTGAAGCTTTCTTT. It translates to CASSSPAVQGNTEAFF.

Notes on this clone: The sample holds other DNA sequences that translate to the same CDR3. The chain links TRBV10-3 to TRBJ2-7; D remains ambiguous. This CDR3 is built from 11 residues. Per the germline V gene, CDR1 is ENHRY and CDR2 is SYGVKD. Trimming left V 3 bases short and J 4 bases short, with 4 bases between. DNA of the CDR3: TGTGCCATCAGTGACGGATACGAGCAGTACTTC. Translating gives CAISDGYEQYF.

The chain uses TRBV28 and TRBJ1-1; 7 positions agree with TRBD1. Germline V lookup: CDR1 MDHEN, CDR2 SYDVKM. CDR3 length equals 15 residues. Germline trimming cut 6 bases from V and 3 bases from J; bases unmatched to any gene: 10. CDR3 residues: CASSETGEFYTEAFF. The CDR3 DNA follows: TGTGCCAGCAGCGAAACAGGGGAGTTTTACACTGAAGCTTTCTTT.

The chain carries TRBV15 and TRBJ2-3; D may be TRBD1 (5 bases). Germline assignment: CDR1 LNHNV and CDR2 YYDKDF (reference sequence). This CDR3 is 17 amino acids long. V dropped 0 bases and J dropped 2 bases, with 15 bases sitting between them. Written as DNA, the CDR3 is TGTGCCACCAGCAGAGAGGGGCTGCGATTCGACACAGATACGCAGTATTTT. Residues: CATSREGLRFDTDTQYF. Filled out from reference TRBV15 and TRBJ2-3, the complete variable domain reads DAMVIQNPRYQVTQFGKPVTLSCSQTLNHNVMYWYQQKSSQAPKLLFHYYDKDFNNEADTPDNFQSRRPNTSFCFLDIRSPGLGDTAMYLCATSREGLRFDTDTQYFGPGTRLTVL.

V usage is TRBV27 and J usage is TRBJ1-5; TRBD1 is a possible D gene (5 bases). This CDR3 has 12 amino acids. Germline CDR1 MNHEY, CDR2 SMNVEV (reference sequence). Trimming pared 6 bases from V and 6 bases from J, leaving 9 bases between. The CDR3 is CASSDRTQPQHF. The CDR3 DNA reads as TGTGCCAGCAGCGACAGAACTCAGCCCCAGCATTTT.